What follows are 14 T cell receptor beta chains derived from one specimen sequenced in a study of PD-L1 blockade in urothelial cancer. Assay: immunoSEQ multiplex PCR; the TCRdb copy retains only in-frame clones and omits some. The sample holds fewer than 65,000 clones, roughly four fifths seen once. This sample's time point: pretreatment peripheral blood. The specimen was PBMCs, collected around atezolizumab (anti-PD-L1) treatment. These receptors came from a man between 65 and 80 years old with urothelial cancer.

The chain couples TRBV27 to TRBJ2-1; TRBD1 agrees at 7 bases. V lost 7 bases and J lost 3; bases outside the gene matches: 12. The CDR3 is made up of 16 amino acids. Germline CDR1 reads MNHEY; CDR2 reads SMNVEV (reference sequence). CDR3 protein: CASTFSERGHYNEQFF. For the CDR3, the DNA is TGTGCCAGCACCTTCTCCGAGAGGGGGCACTACAATGAGCAGTTCTTC.

This clone was detected only once. This chain uses TRBV29-1 with TRBJ2-3; maybe TRBD2 (6 bases). CDR1 and CDR2 (germline): SQVTM, ANQGSEA. This CDR3 spans 17 amino acids. Trimming removed 3 bases from V and 0 bases from J, with 19 bases in between. CDR3 region: CSVDIRGGIGSTDTQYF. The CDR3 bases are TGCAGCGTTGATATTCGTGGAGGGATAGGTAGCACAGATACGCAGTATTTT.

This clone was seen many times. This chain joins TRBV4-2 and TRBJ2-1; 7 bases map to TRBD2. The germline CDR1 and CDR2 sequences are LGHNA and YNFKEQ. The CDR3 consists of 15 residues. The junction had 7 bases not matched to a gene; V was cut back by 0 bases and J by 8 bases. The CDR3 spells CASSQELASFDEQFF. CDR3 DNA: TGTGCCAGCAGCCAAGAACTAGCGAGTTTCGATGAGCAGTTCTTC.

This chain joins TRBV5-1 and TRBJ2-1; 11 nucleotides match TRBD2. Looked up from germline, CDR1 is SGHRS and CDR2 is YFSETQ. With V trimmed by 0 bases and J by 4 bases, 3 bases remained unmatched. The CDR3 totals 16 residues. This chain's CDR3 is CASSLVGTSGYNEQFF. As DNA, the CDR3 is TGCGCCAGCAGCTTGGTAGGGACTAGCGGTTACAATGAGCAGTTCTTC.

V and J are TRBV19 and TRBJ1-4; maybe TRBD1 (5 bases). Trimming shortened V by 3 bases and J by 6 bases, and 17 bases separated the two germline ends. The CDR3 is 16 residues long. CDR1 and CDR2 from the germline V gene are LNHDA and SQIVND (reference sequence). The CDR3 DNA sequence: TGTGCCAGTAGTATGGATCGCGGGACGGACTATGAAAAACTGTTTTTT. Protein: CASSMDRGTDYEKLFF.

The genes are TRBV5-1 and TRBJ2-5; TRBD2 agrees at 11 bases. This CDR3 is built from 16 residues. Per germline, CDR1 SGHRS and CDR2 YFSETQ. The V segment lost 2 bases and the J segment 4 bases; nucleotides outside the gene matches: 7. The CDR3 coding sequence is TGCGCCAGCAGCTTAATTGGTCTAGCGGGAGGAGAGACCCAGTACTTC. Translated, it gives CASSLIGLAGGETQYF.

V gene TRBV4-2 combines with J gene TRBJ1-1; no reliable D call. This CDR3 comprises 14 residues. V was trimmed by 1 base and J by 1 base, leaving 7 bases between them. From germline, CDR1 is LGHNA and CDR2 YNFKEQ. CDR3 residues: CASSQAGSNTEAFF. The CDR3 nucleotides read TGTGCCAGCAGCCAAGCCGGGTCGAACACTGAAGCTTTCTTT.

CDR3 in DNA: TGTGCCAGCAGCTTACCGGGACAGGACTATGGCTACACCTTC. This translates into CASSLPGQDYGYTF. The V and J genes are TRBV5-8 and TRBJ1-2; 8 positions agree with TRBD1. Germline CDR1 reads SGHTS; CDR2 reads YDEGEE. The junction had 3 bases not matched to a gene; V was cut back by 2 bases and J by 3 bases. This CDR3 has 14 amino acids.

V gene TRBV19 combines with J gene TRBJ1-5; TRBD1 matches 10 bases. CDR1 and CDR2 (germline): LNHDA, SQIVND (reference sequence). The CDR3 spans 17 residues. V shed 6 bases, J shed 0 bases, and the junction held 8 bases outside the gene matches. The DNA for the CDR3 is TGTGCCAGTAGGGTAGGACAGGGGGACTATAGCAATCAGCCCCAGCATTTT. This gives the protein CASRVGQGDYSNQPQHF.

The chain carries TRBV4-3 and TRBJ2-7, with 9 bases aligning to TRBD2. The V gene end was trimmed by 2 bases and the J gene end by 4 bases; junction bases not matched to a gene: 6. There are 15 residues in the CDR3. Germline V gene data show CDR1 as LGHNA and CDR2 as YSLEER. CDR3 DNA sequence: TGCGCCAGCAGCCAACAGGGGCGGGAGGGTTACGAGCAGTACTTC. Amino acid sequence: CASSQQGREGYEQYF.

This chain links TRBV5-1 with TRBJ2-5; TRBD2 agrees at 10 bases. CDR1 SGHRS and CDR2 YFSETQ come from the germline V gene. The length of the CDR3 is 13 residues. The trim removed 8 bases at V and 11 bases at J, leaving 12 bases unmatched. The CDR3 is CASTGTSVTEQYF. CDR3 nucleotides: TGCGCCAGTACCGGGACTAGCGTCACGGAGCAGTACTTC.

V and J are TRBV9 and TRBJ2-1, with 9 positions matching TRBD1. Germline-derived CDR1 and CDR2 are SGDLS and YYNGEE. The CDR3 extends over 18 amino acids. V was pared by 0 bases and J by 4 bases, with 11 bases of the junction left unmatched. The chain's CDR3 is CASSVGQGQGNFYNEQFF. CDR3 in DNA: TGTGCCAGCAGCGTAGGGCAGGGACAGGGCAATTTTTACAATGAGCAGTTCTTC.

The chain has TRBV4-3 and TRBJ2-7, with D maybe TRBD2 (6 bases). V gave up 4 bases and J gave up 5 bases, with 15 bases separating them. Germline CDR1 reads LGHNA; CDR2 reads YSLEER. The CDR3 extends over 14 amino acids. CDR3 residues: CASSRNRREDEQYF. CDR3 DNA sequence: TGCGCCAGCAGCCGAAACAGGAGGGAAGACGAGCAGTACTTC.

A single count supports this clone. This chain links TRBV29-1 with TRBJ1-2; D is uncertain. This CDR3 is built from 14 residues. Germline-derived CDR1 and CDR2 are SQVTM and ANQGSEA. V dropped 2 bases and J dropped 3 bases, with 13 bases sitting between them. The CDR3 is CSVERQRTYYGYTF. DNA for the CDR3: TGCAGCGTTGAAAGGCAGCGTACTTACTATGGCTACACCTTC.